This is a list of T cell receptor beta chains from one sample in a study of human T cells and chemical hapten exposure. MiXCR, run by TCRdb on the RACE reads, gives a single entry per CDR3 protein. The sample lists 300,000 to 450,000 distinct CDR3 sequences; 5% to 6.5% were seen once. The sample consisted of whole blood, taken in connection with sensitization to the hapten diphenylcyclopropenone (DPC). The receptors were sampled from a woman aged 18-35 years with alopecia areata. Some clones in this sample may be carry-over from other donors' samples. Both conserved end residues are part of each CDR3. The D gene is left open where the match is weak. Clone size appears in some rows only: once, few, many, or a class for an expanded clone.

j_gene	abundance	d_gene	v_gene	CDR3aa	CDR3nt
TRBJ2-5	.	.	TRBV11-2	CASTRVETQYF	TGTGCCAGCACCCGAGTGGAGACCCAGTACTTC
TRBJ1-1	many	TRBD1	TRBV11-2	CASSLTGGRDTEAFF	TGTGCCAGCAGCTTGACAGGGGGCAGGGACACTGAAGCTTTCTTT
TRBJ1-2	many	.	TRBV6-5	CASSQGAASGYTF	TGTGCCAGCAGTCAGGGAGCGGCTAGTGGCTACACCTTC
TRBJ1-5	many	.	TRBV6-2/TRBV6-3	CATSWTASPWPQHF	TGTGCCACCTCATGGACAGCCTCACCTTGGCCCCAGCATTTT
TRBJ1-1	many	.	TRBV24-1	CATSEGRGRTEAFF	TGTGCCACCAGTGAAGGGAGGGGTCGTACTGAAGCTTTCTTT
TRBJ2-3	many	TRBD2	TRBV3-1	CASSQETMGTSGDTQYF	TGTGCCAGCAGCCAAGAGACCATGGGGACTAGCGGAGATACGCAGTATTTT
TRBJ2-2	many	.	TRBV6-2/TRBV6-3	CASSFRRSGVSTGELFF	TGTGCCAGCAGTTTTCGGAGGTCAGGGGTGAGCACCGGGGAGCTGTTTTTT
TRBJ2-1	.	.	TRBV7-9	CASSIDTGVLNEQFF	TGTGCCAGCAGCATCGACACGGGGGTTCTCAATGAGCAGTTCTTC
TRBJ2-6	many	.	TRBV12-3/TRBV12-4	CASRGPWGANVLTF	TGTGCCAGCAGAGGACCCTGGGGGGCCAACGTCCTGACTTTC
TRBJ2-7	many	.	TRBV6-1	CASSEARVGYEQYF	TGTGCCAGCAGTGAAGCTAGGGTCGGATACGAGCAGTACTTC
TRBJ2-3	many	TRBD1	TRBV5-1	CASSLMIKGQGTDTQYF	TGCGCCAGCAGCTTGATGATTAAGGGACAGGGCACAGATACGCAGTATTTT
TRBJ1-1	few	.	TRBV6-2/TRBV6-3	CASQSLNTNTEAFF	TGTGCCAGCCAATCATTGAATACGAACACTGAAGCTTTCTTT
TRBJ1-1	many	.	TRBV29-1	CSVYPVEAFF	TGCAGCGTGTACCCAGTTGAAGCTTTCTTT
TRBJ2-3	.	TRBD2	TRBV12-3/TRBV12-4	CASSVSGVTDTQYF	TGTGCCAGCAGTGTTAGCGGGGTCACAGATACGCAGTATTTT
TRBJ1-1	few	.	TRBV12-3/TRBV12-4	CASRSGRGTEAFF	TGTGCCAGCAGGTCGGGGCGCGGCACTGAAGCTTTCTTT
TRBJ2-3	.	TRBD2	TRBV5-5	CASSFSLAGGLTSTDTQYF	TGTGCCAGCAGCTTCTCACTAGCGGGGGGACTCACCTCCACAGATACGCAGTATTTT
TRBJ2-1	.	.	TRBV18	CASSPPRFLGTGRYEQFF	TGTGCCAGCTCACCACCGAGGTTTTTAGGGACTGGCCGTTATGAGCAGTTCTTC
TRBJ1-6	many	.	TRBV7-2	CASSLEGSGGYSPLHF	TGTGCCAGCAGCTTAGAAGGTAGTGGGGGTTATTCACCCCTCCACTTT
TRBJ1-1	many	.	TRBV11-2	CASSLDWAGTEAFF	TGTGCCAGCAGCTTAGATTGGGCCGGCACTGAAGCTTTCTTT
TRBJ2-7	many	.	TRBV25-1	CASSGPRLGNEQYF	TGTGCCAGCAGTGGGCCTAGGTTGGGAAACGAGCAGTACTTC
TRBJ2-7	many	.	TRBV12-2	CASRSMGF	TGTGCAAGTCGCTCTATGGGGTTC
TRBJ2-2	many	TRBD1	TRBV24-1	CATSDGDRDAGELFF	TGTGCCACCAGTGATGGGGACAGGGATGCCGGGGAGCTGTTTTTT